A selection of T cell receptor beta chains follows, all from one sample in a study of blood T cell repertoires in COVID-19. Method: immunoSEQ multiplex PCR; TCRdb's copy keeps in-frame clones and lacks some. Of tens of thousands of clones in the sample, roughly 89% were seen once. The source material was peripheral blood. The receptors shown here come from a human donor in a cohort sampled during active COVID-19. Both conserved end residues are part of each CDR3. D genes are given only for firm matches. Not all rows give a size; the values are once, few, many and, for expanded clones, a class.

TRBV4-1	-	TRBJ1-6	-	CASSQDQAGKPYNSPLHF	TGCGCCAGCAGCCAAGACCAGGCAGGGAAGCCCTATAATTCACCCCTCCACTTT
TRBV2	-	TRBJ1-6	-	CASSVTADSPLHF	TGTGCCAGCAGTGTTACAGCCGATTCACCCCTCCACTTT
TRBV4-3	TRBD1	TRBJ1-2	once	CASSQDWTGGWYGYTF	TGCGCCAGCAGCCAAGACTGGACAGGGGGCTGGTATGGCTACACCTTC
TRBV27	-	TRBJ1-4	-	CATRVNRATNEKLFF	TGTGCCACCCGAGTAAATCGGGCAACTAATGAAAAACTGTTTTTT
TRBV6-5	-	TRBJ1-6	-	CASSPGDPPLHF	TGTGCCAGCAGCCCAGGGGATCCACCCCTCCACTTT
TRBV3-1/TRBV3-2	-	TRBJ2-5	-	CASSPSRNQETQYF	TGTGCCAGCAGCCCATCCAGGAACCAAGAGACCCAGTACTTC
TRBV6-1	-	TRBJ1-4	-	CASSEGGANEKLFF	TGTGCCAGCAGTGAGGGGGGAGCTAATGAAAAACTGTTTTTT
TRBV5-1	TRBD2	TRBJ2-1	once	CASSPAGGSYNEQFF	TGCGCCAGCAGCCCAGCGGGGGGATCCTACAATGAGCAGTTCTTC
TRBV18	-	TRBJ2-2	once	CASSPKGGGGAGELFF	TGTGCCAGCTCACCAAAGGGCGGCGGAGGGGCCGGGGAGCTGTTTTTT
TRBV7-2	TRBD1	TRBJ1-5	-	CASTLGQGRDQPQHF	TGTGCCAGCACCTTAGGACAGGGTCGCGATCAGCCCCAGCATTTT
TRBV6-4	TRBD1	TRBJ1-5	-	CASSAGGDQPQHF	TGTGCCAGCAGCGCAGGGGGAGATCAGCCCCAGCATTTT
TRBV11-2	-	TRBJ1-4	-	CASSFFGQGPNEKLFF	TGTGCCAGCAGCTTCTTCGGGCAGGGCCCTAATGAAAAACTGTTTTTT